The 2 T cell receptor beta chains below were found in one sample sequenced in a study of blood T cell repertoires in COVID-19. Only in-frame clones appear in the TCRdb table, and some are missing; sequencing was by immunoSEQ multiplex PCR. The sample lists 200,000 to 250,000 clones; under 85% were seen once. Sequencing input: PBMCs or T cells enriched from blood (not recorded which). Receptors originate from a man between 60 and 75 years old who had recovered from COVID-19.

The chain uses TRBV6-5 and TRBJ1-5; the match to TRBD1 covers 8 bases. Looked up from germline, CDR1 is MNHEY and CDR2 is SVGAGI. Trimming cost V 0 bases and J 5 bases; bases outside gene matches: 3. This CDR3 region has 15 residues. CDR3: CASSYSSDRDQPQHF. CDR3 bases: TGTGCCAGCAGTTACTCTTCGGACAGGGATCAGCCCCAGCATTTT.

V usage is TRBV3-1 (or the pseudogene TRBV3-2) and J usage is TRBJ1-1; 11 positions match TRBD1. This CDR3 comprises 17 residues. Germline CDR1 LGHDT, CDR2 YNNKEL (reference sequence). With V trimmed by 1 base and J by 1 base, 5 bases remained unmatched. The CDR3, as DNA: TGTGCCAGCAGCCAAGGCGGGGACAGGGGGGAGAACACTGAAGCTTTCTTT. Protein product: CASSQGGDRGENTEAFF.